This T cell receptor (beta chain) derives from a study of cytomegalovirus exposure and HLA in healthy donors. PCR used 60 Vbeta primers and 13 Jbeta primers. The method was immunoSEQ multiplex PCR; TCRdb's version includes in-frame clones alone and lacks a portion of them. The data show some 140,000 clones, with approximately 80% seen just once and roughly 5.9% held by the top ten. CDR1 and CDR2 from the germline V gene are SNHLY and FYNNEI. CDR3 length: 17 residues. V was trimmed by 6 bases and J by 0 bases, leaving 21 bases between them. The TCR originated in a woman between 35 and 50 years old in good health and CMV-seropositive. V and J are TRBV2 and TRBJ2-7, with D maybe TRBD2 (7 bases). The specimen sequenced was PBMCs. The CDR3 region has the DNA TGTGCCAGCAGATACAGGGAGGGGGGGGCAAGCTCCTACGAGCAGTACTTC. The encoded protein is CASRYREGGASSYEQYF. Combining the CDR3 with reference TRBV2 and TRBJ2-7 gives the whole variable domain EPEVTQTPSHQVTQMGQEVILRCVPISNHLYFYWYRQILGQKVEFLVSFYNNEISEKSEIFDDQFSVERPDGSNFTLKIRSTKLEDSAMYFCASRYREGGASSYEQYFGPGTRLTVT.